Each of the 9 T cell receptor beta chains below was sequenced from the same sample in a study of blood T cell repertoires in COVID-19. Assay: immunoSEQ multiplex PCR; the TCRdb copy retains only in-frame clones and omits some. The table records about 260,000 clones, roughly 90% of them present only once. Material: peripheral blood. The receptors stem from a man aged 25-45 years with active or convalescent COVID-19.

The CDR3 loop reads CASSLRAGGYTGELFF. The CDR3 bases are TGTGCCAGCAGCTTGAGAGCGGGGGGTTATACCGGGGAGCTGTTTTTT. The rearrangement joins TRBV5-6 to TRBJ2-2; 9 bases map to TRBD2. The CDR3 runs to 16 residues. Germline loops: CDR1 SGHDT, CDR2 YYEEEE. The ends lost 1 base at V and 5 bases at J; junction bases unmatched: 6.

This chain links TRBV6-2 or TRBV6-3 with TRBJ1-2; the D gene is possibly TRBD1 (6 bases). Trimming cost V 6 bases and J 5 bases, with 16 bases left between them. Germline lookup yields CDR1 MNHEY and CDR2 SVGEGT. This CDR3 is 14 amino acids long. CDR3 DNA: TGTGCCAGCAGGCCTCCAGGACAGACTTATGGCTACACCTTC. Its translation: CASRPPGQTYGYTF.

The chain recombines TRBV2 with TRBJ2-7; weak D call: TRBD2 (7 bases). Germline CDR1 and CDR2: SNHLY and FYNNEI. V was clipped by 7 bases and J by 6 bases, with 19 bases between them. This CDR3 contains 14 residues. The CDR3 reads CASTRPEGGGEQYF. The DNA for the CDR3 is TGTGCCAGCACCCGACCCGAGGGGGGGGGCGAGCAGTACTTC.

The DNA of the CDR3 is TGCGCCAGCAGCTTACGGACTAGCGGGGGCCCCTCCTACGAGCAGTACTTC. As protein: CASSLRTSGGPSYEQYF. The chain couples TRBV5-1 to TRBJ2-7; 13 nucleotides match TRBD2. Germline CDR1 is SGHRS and CDR2 is YFSETQ. Trimming removed 2 bases from V and 0 bases from J; junction bases left unmatched: 5. This CDR3 comprises 17 residues. Drawing the rest from reference TRBV5-1 and TRBJ2-7, the complete variable domain is KAGVTQTPRYLIKTRGQQVTLSCSPISGHRSVSWYQQTPGQGLQFLFEYFSETQRNKGNFPGRFSGRQFSNSRSEMNVSTLELGDSALYLCASSLRTSGGPSYEQYFGPGTRLTVT.

The chain joins TRBV2 to TRBJ2-4; 14 nucleotides line up with TRBD2. J gave up 0 bases and V 7 bases, and 11 bases lay outside the gene matches. The CDR3 totals 19 residues. Per the germline V gene, CDR1 is SNHLY and CDR2 is FYNNEI. For the CDR3, the DNA is TGTGCCAGCAATGCCGTGACTAGCGGGGGGGCCGGAGCCAAAAACATTCAGTACTTC. The encoded protein is CASNAVTSGGAGAKNIQYF.

Details on this clone: The sample contains more than one DNA sequence encoding this CDR3. The DNA of the CDR3 is TGCAGCGTCGACGAGGGCTATGGCTACACCTTC. Translating gives CSVDEGYGYTF. The genes are TRBV29-1 and TRBJ1-2; D is uncertain. The CDR3 has 11 amino acids. Trimming cost V 6 bases and J 4 bases, with 9 bases left between them. Germline V gene sequence: CDR1 SQVTM, CDR2 ANQGSEA.

Comments on this clone: A much larger clone differs from this one at a single base, so this may be a read error. The chain joins TRBV7-8 to TRBJ1-3; TRBD1 might be the D (5 bases). Trimming stripped 3 bases from V and 0 bases from J, with 6 bases between. CDR3 length: 14 amino acids. Germline V CDR1 and CDR2: SGHVS, FQNEAQ. The CDR3: CASSFDSSGNTIYF. The CDR3 DNA follows: TGTGCCAGCAGCTTTGACAGCTCTGGAAACACCATATATTTT.

This chain connects TRBV3-1 (or the pseudogene TRBV3-2) to TRBJ2-7; a weak D match, TRBD1 (5 bases). The V gene lost 0 bases and the J gene lost 2 bases, with 8 bases spanning the gap. CDR1 and CDR2 (germline): LGHDT, YNNKEL (reference sequence). This CDR3 is 14 amino acids long. CDR3 bases: TGTGCCAGCAGCCAAGAAGGGGCCACCTACGAGCAGTACTTC. It is translated as CASSQEGATYEQYF.

This chain joins TRBV5-1 and TRBJ2-5; 14 nucleotides agree with TRBD2. The CDR3 is made up of 15 amino acids. Looked up from germline, CDR1 is SGHRS and CDR2 is YFSETQ. The V gene end was trimmed by 4 bases and the J gene end by 9 bases; junction bases not matched to a gene: 8. The CDR3 spells CASSGTSGGPEAQYF. CDR3 bases: TGCGCCAGCAGCGGGACTAGCGGGGGCCCTGAGGCCCAGTACTTC.